This record looks at one T cell receptor (beta chain) sequence and its context. What it binds is not known. These data originate in a study of cytomegalovirus exposure and HLA in healthy donors. General observations from the study: With high specificity and sensitivity, the classifier reportedly diagnosed cytomegalovirus status.

PCR employed 60 Vbeta and 13 Jbeta primers. Some clones are missing from TCRdb's copy, which holds only in-frame ones; the method was immunoSEQ multiplex PCR. The sample lists about 160,000 clones; about four fifths were seen once. V lost 5 bases, J lost 3 bases, and 6 bases stayed unmatched. This CDR3 contains 15 residues. The germline V gene has CDR1 MNHNS and CDR2 SASEGT. This sequence was found in a woman younger than 35 in good health and CMV-seronegative. This chain uses TRBV6-1 with TRBJ2-3; 9 nucleotides align to TRBD2. What was sequenced was PBMCs. This CDR3 is CASSRSGRLTDTQYF. The CDR3 DNA sequence: TGTGCCAGCAGTCGGAGCGGGAGGTTGACAGATACGCAGTATTTT.